Reported below is one T cell receptor beta chain. Its antigen is as yet unknown. The entry originates in a study of OX40 agonist ivuxolimab in advanced cancers. Notes on the study in general: No determination was made of the antigen specificity of the expanded peripheral T cells.

Clones were read by immunoSEQ multiplex PCR, and TCRdb kept only the in-frame ones, dropping some. The data contain 80,000 or so clones, 85% to 95% of them singletons. The sample in question was CD4+ or CD8+ T cells sorted from blood, obtained in a trial of the OX40 agonist ivuxolimab. This clonotype was obtained from an adult with an advanced solid tumor such as melanoma, head and neck, liver or kidney cancer.

The CDR3 here is CASSLNQGGGTEAFF. The CDR3 DNA reads TGCGCCAGCAGCTTGAATCAGGGCGGCGGCACTGAAGCTTTCTTT. V usage is TRBV5-1 and J usage is TRBJ1-1; the D gene is possibly TRBD1 (5 bases). The germline gives CDR1 SGHRS, CDR2 YFSETQ. The CDR3 runs 15 residues. Trimming left V 1 base short and J 4 bases short, with 14 bases between. Combining the CDR3 with reference TRBV5-1 and TRBJ1-1 gives the whole variable domain KAGVTQTPRYLIKTRGQQVTLSCSPISGHRSVSWYQQTPGQGLQFLFEYFSETQRNKGNFPGRFSGRQFSNSRSEMNVSTLELGDSALYLCASSLNQGGGTEAFFGQGTRLTVV.